This T cell receptor beta chain was sequenced in a study of cytomegalovirus exposure and HLA in healthy donors. The CDR3 length is 16 residues. Germline V CDR1 and CDR2: SGDLS, YYNGEE. V shed 0 bases, J shed 0 bases, and the junction held 6 bases outside the gene matches. Study-wide points: Presence/absence analyses supposed approximately even sequencing depth among donors.

The PCR was carried out with 60 Vbeta primers and 13 Jbeta primers. Libraries were prepared by immunoSEQ multiplex PCR; TCRdb keeps only in-frame clonotypes and omits some of them. The sample yields around 190,000 clones, roughly 77% seen once. Points on this clone: Its antigen is currently unknown.

The chain employs TRBV9 and TRBJ2-7; 7 bases line up with TRBD2. The sample taken for sequencing was PBMCs. This TCR came from a man aged 25-45 years in good health and CMV-seropositive. The CDR3: CASSVGGSGHSYEQYF. CDR3 sequence (DNA): TGTGCCAGCAGCGTAGGGGGTAGCGGGCACTCCTACGAGCAGTACTTC.